Sequencing of this T cell receptor beta chain was carried out in a study of blood T cell repertoires in COVID-19. Overall study context: Acute and convalescent COVID-19 samples came from the United States, Italy and Spain. Sources were T cells, B-cell-depleted T cells, or PBMCs; the material itself was cDNA or gDNA.

Authors' analysis steps: Reference gene primers were amplified, and this amplification served to estimate nucleated cell counts. Sequencing was performed with immunoSEQ multiplex PCR; in TCRdb, only in-frame clones are kept and a portion is missing. Clone size and V and J calls were adopted from that table, with D and trimming inferred from the DNA. The sample shows 30,000 to 50,000 clones, roughly 85% of them seen only once. The CDR3 runs 14 residues. From germline, CDR1 is SEHNR and CDR2 FQNEAQ (reference sequence). With 5 bases removed from V and 1 base from J, the gap between germline ends came to 11 bases.

The sequence came from a human donor in a cohort sampled during active COVID-19. The sequencing sample was made of peripheral blood. The gene calls are TRBV7-9 and TRBJ2-5, with D possibly matching TRBD1 (6 bases). The CDR3 here is CASSRYRVQETQYF. As DNA, the CDR3 is TGTGCCAGCAGCCGTTACAGGGTCCAAGAGACCCAGTACTTC.